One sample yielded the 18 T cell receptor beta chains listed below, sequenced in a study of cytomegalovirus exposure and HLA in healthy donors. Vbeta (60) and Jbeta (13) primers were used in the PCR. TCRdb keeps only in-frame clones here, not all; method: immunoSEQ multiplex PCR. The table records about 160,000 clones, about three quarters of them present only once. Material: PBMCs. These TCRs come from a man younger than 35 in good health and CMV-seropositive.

The CDR3 sequence is CASSLAGQSSGYTF. CDR3 coding DNA: TGTGCCAGCAGCTTAGCGGGACAGTCCTCCGGCTACACCTTC. The rearrangement joins TRBV7-6 to TRBJ1-2; 7 bases align to TRBD1. CDR1 and CDR2 (germline): SGHVS, FNYEAQ. J was trimmed by 8 bases and V by 0 bases; bases with no gene match: 6. The CDR3 runs to 14 residues.

The CDR3 DNA follows: TGTGCCAGCAGCTTAGCGGACAGAGCAAATCAGCCCCAGCATTTT. This sequence encodes CASSLADRANQPQHF. V gene TRBV7-9 combines with J gene TRBJ1-5; a possible D gene is TRBD1 (6 bases). CDR1 and CDR2 from the germline V gene are SEHNR and FQNEAQ (reference sequence). The CDR3 has 15 amino acids. V was clipped by 0 bases and J by 4 bases, with 10 bases between them.

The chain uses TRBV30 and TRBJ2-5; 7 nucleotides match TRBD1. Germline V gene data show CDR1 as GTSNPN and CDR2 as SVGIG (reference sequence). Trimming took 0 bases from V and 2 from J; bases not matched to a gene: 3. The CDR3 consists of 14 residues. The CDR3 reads CAWSVRTGQETQYF. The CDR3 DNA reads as TGTGCCTGGAGTGTACGGACAGGACAAGAGACCCAGTACTTC. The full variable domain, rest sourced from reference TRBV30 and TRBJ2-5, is SQTIHQWPATLVQPVGSPLSLECTVEGTSNPNLYWYRQAAGRGLQLLFYSVGIGQISSEVPQNLSASRPQDRQFILSSKKLLLSDSGFYLCAWSVRTGQETQYFGPGTRLLVL.

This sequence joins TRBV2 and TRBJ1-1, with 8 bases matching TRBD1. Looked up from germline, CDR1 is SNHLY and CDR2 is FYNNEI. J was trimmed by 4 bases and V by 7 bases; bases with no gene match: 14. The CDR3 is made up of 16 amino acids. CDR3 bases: TGTGCCAGCAACGAAGGAGGGTCAGGGGGCCGCACTGAAGCTTTCTTT. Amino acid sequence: CASNEGGSGGRTEAFF.

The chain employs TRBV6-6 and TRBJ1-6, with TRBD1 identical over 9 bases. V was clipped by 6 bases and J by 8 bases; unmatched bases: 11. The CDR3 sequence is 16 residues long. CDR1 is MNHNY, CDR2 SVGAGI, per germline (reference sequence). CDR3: CASSPRDRDEDSPLHF. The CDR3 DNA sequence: TGTGCCAGCAGCCCCCGGGACAGGGACGAAGATTCACCCCTCCACTTT.

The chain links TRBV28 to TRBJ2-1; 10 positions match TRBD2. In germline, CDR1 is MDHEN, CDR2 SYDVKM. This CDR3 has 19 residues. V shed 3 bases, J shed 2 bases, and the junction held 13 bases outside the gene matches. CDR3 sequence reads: CASSFPRYEREGPYNEQFF. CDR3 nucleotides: TGTGCCAGCAGTTTTCCAAGGTATGAGCGGGAGGGCCCCTACAATGAGCAGTTCTTC. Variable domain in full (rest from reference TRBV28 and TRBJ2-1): DVKVTQSSRYLVKRTGEKVFLECVQDMDHENMFWYRQDPGLGLRLIYFSYDVKMKEKGDIPEGYSVSREKKERFSLILESASTNQTSMYLCASSFPRYEREGPYNEQFFGPGTRLTVL.

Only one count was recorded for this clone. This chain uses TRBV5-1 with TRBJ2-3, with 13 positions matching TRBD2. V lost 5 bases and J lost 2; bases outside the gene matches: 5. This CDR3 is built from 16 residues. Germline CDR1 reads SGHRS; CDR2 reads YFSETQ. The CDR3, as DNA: TGCGCCAGCAGACTCGGACTAGCGGGAGACACAGATACGCAGTATTTT. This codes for CASRLGLAGDTDTQYF. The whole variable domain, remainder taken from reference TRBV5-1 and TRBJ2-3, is KAGVTQTPRYLIKTRGQQVTLSCSPISGHRSVSWYQQTPGQGLQFLFEYFSETQRNKGNFPGRFSGRQFSNSRSEMNVSTLELGDSALYLCASRLGLAGDTDTQYFGPGTRLTVL.

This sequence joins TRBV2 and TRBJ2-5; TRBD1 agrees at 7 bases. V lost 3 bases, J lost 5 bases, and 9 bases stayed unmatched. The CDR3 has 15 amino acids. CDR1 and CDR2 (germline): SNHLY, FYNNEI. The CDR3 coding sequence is TGTGCCAGCAGTGAGGGGGACAGTTCAGGGGAGACCCAGTACTTC. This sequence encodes CASSEGDSSGETQYF.

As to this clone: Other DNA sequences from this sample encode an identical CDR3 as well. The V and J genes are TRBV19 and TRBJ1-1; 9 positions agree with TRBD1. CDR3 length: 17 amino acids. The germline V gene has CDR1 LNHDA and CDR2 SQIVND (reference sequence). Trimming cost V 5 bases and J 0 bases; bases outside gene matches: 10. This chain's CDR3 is CASSFGTGKIMNTEAFF. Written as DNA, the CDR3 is TGTGCCAGTAGTTTCGGGACAGGGAAAATCATGAACACTGAAGCTTTCTTT. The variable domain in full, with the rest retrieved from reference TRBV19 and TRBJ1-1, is DGGITQSPKYLFRKEGQNVTLSCEQNLNHDAMYWYRQDPGQGLRLIYYSQIVNDFQKGDIAEGYSVSREKKESFPLTVTSAQKNPTAFYLCASSFGTGKIMNTEAFFGQGTRLTVV.

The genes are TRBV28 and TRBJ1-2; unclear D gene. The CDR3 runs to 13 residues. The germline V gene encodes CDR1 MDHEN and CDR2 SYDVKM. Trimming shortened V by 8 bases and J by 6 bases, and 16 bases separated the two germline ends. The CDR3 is CASSKTDPDGYTF. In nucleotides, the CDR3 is TGTGCCAGCTCCAAAACAGACCCCGATGGCTACACCTTC.

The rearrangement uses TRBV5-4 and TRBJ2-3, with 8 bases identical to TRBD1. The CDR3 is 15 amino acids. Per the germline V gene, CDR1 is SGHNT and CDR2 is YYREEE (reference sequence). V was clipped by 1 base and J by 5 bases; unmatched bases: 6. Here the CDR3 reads CASSLTQGAIDTQYF. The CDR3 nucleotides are TGTGCCAGCAGCTTGACCCAGGGGGCTATAGATACGCAGTATTTT.

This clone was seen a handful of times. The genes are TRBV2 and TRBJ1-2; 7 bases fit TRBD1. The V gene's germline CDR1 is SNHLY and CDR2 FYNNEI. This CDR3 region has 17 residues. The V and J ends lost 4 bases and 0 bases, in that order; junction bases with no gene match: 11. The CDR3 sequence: CASSVQGGLLTNYGYTF. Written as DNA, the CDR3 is TGTGCCAGCAGTGTTCAGGGGGGACTCCTAACTAACTATGGCTACACCTTC. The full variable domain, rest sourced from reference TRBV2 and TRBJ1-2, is EPEVTQTPSHQVTQMGQEVILRCVPISNHLYFYWYRQILGQKVEFLVSFYNNEISEKSEIFDDQFSVERPDGSNFTLKIRSTKLEDSAMYFCASSVQGGLLTNYGYTFGSGTRLTVV.

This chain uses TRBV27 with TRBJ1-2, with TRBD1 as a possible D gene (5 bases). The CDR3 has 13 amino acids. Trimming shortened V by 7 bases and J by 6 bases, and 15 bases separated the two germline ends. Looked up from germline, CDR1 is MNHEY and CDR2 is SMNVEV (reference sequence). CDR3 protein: CASTEDTPHGYTF. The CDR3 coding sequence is TGTGCCAGCACCGAGGACACTCCCCATGGCTACACCTTC.

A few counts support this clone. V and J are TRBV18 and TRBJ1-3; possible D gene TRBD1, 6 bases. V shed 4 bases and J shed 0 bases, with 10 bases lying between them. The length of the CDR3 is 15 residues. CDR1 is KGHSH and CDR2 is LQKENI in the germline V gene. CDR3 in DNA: TGTGCCAGCTCACGTCCAGGGGACTCTGGAAACACCATATATTTT. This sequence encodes CASSRPGDSGNTIYF.

CDR3 sequence (DNA): TGTGCCAGCAGCTTAGAGGGGTTCGCTGAAGCTTTCTTT. This gives the protein CASSLEGFAEAFF. The chain uses TRBV7-9 and TRBJ1-1; D is perhaps TRBD1 (5 bases). This CDR3 spans 13 amino acids. CDR1 and CDR2 from the germline V gene are SEHNR and FQNEAQ (reference sequence). V gave up 1 base and J gave up 6 bases, with 9 bases separating them. Full variable domain (missing parts from reference TRBV7-9 and TRBJ1-1): DTGVSQNPRHKITKRGQNVTFRCDPISEHNRLYWYRQTLGQGPEFLTYFQNEAQLEKSRLLSDRFSAERPKGSFSTLEIQRTEQGDSAMYLCASSLEGFAEAFFGQGTRLTVV.

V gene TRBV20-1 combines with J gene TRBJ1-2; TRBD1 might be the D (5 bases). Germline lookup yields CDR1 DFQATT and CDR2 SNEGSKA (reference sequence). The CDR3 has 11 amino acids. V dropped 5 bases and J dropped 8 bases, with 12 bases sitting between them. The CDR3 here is CSAPKGVGYTF. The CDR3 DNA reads TGCAGTGCTCCGAAAGGGGTCGGCTACACCTTC.

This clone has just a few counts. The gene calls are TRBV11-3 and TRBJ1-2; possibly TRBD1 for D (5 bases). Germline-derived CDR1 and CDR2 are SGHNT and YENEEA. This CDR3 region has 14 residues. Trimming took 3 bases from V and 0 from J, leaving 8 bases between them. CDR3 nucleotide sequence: TGTGCCAGCAGCTTGACAGAAACTAACTATGGCTACACCTTC. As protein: CASSLTETNYGYTF.

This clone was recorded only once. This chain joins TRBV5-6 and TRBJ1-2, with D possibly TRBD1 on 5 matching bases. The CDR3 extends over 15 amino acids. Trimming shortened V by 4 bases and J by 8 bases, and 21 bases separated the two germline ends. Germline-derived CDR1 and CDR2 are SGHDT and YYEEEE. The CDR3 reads CASSQTAGVSKGYTF. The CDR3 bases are TGTGCCAGCAGCCAGACGGCGGGGGTCTCAAAGGGCTACACCTTC.